The subject of this entry is one T cell receptor (beta chain). Antigen specificity is unknown. The record originates from a study of shared clonotypes between healthy human individuals. The germline V gene has CDR1 MDHEN and CDR2 SYDVKM. The V and J ends lost 2 bases and 5 bases respectively, with 12 bases between them. The CDR3 sequence is 15 residues long. CD45RO-negative cells were positively selected for CCR7, leaving out terminally differentiated effector memory CD45RA+ cells. Only Caucasian adults living in Nashville, Tennessee made up the donor group. Data came from immunoSEQ multiplex PCR; TCRdb stores just in-frame clones and leaves some out. The table lists some 600,000 clones, roughly 96% of them singletons. Study conclusions and caveats: An expected dependence of interdonor clonotype sharing on sequencing depth was noted.

The clonotype comes from a young woman in good health. Specimen: naive CD8+ T cells sorted from blood. The chain employs TRBV28 and TRBJ1-4; no definite D call. The CDR3 DNA follows: TGTGCCAGCAGTTTAACAGCAGAATGGAATGAAAAACTGTTTTTT. As protein: CASSLTAEWNEKLFF.